This is a list of T cell receptor beta chains from one sample in a study of cytomegalovirus exposure and HLA in healthy donors. This table comes from immunoSEQ multiplex PCR, and its TCRdb copy is limited to in-frame clones, with some not included. The table has 50,000 to 70,000 clones, over 50% seen once. The sequenced sample consisted of PBMCs. Source of these receptors: a man aged 30-40 years in good health and CMV-seronegative. The CDR3 runs from the conserved cysteine through the conserved F or W. The order of the fields is J gene, clone size, V gene, D gene, CDR3 protein, CDR3 DNA. D genes are given only for firm matches. Only part of the rows carry a size: once, few, many, or a class if the clone is expanded.

j_gene: TRBJ1-5; abundance: .; v_gene: TRBV6-1; d_gene: .; CDR3aa: CASSQLRGNQPQHF; CDR3nt: TGTGCCAGCAGCCAACTGCGGGGCAATCAGCCCCAGCATTTT
j_gene: TRBJ2-2; abundance: .; v_gene: TRBV7-6; d_gene: TRBD2; CDR3aa: CASSPGGLTGALTGELFF; CDR3nt: TGTGCCAGCAGCCCGGGGGGGTTGACGGGGGCCCTCACCGGGGAGCTGTTTTTT
j_gene: TRBJ2-7; abundance: .; v_gene: TRBV13; d_gene: TRBD1; CDR3aa: CASSLGDRGAYEQYF; CDR3nt: TGTGCCAGCAGCTTAGGGGACAGGGGCGCCTACGAGCAGTACTTC
j_gene: TRBJ1-6; abundance: .; v_gene: TRBV6-1; d_gene: .; CDR3aa: CASSDRGNSPLHF; CDR3nt: TGTGCCAGCAGTGACCGGGGGAATTCACCCCTCCACTTT
j_gene: TRBJ2-5; abundance: .; v_gene: TRBV11-2; d_gene: TRBD1; CDR3aa: CASSLAGGQGSETQYF; CDR3nt: TGTGCCAGCAGCTTAGCGGGGGGACAGGGTTCCGAGACCCAGTACTTC
j_gene: TRBJ2-7; abundance: .; v_gene: TRBV30; d_gene: .; CDR3aa: CAWSPNYEQYF; CDR3nt: TGTGCCTGGAGTCCAAACTACGAGCAGTACTTC
j_gene: TRBJ1-5; abundance: .; v_gene: TRBV30; d_gene: .; CDR3aa: CAWNLQAGNQPQHF; CDR3nt: TGTGCCTGGAATCTCCAGGCAGGGAATCAGCCCCAGCATTTT
j_gene: TRBJ2-2; abundance: .; v_gene: TRBV6-1; d_gene: TRBD2; CDR3aa: CASKRLAMIGELFF; CDR3nt: TGTGCCAGCAAGCGACTAGCGATGATCGGGGAGCTGTTTTTT
j_gene: TRBJ1-2; abundance: .; v_gene: TRBV19; d_gene: TRBD1; CDR3aa: CASSTDRGGGYTF; CDR3nt: TGTGCCAGTAGTACCGACAGGGGTGGGGGCTACACCTTC
j_gene: TRBJ2-1; abundance: .; v_gene: TRBV6-6; d_gene: TRBD2; CDR3aa: CASSKPAGGPGNEQFF; CDR3nt: TGTGCCAGCAGTAAACCAGCGGGGGGGCCTGGGAATGAGCAGTTCTTC
j_gene: TRBJ2-1; abundance: .; v_gene: TRBV7-8; d_gene: .; CDR3aa: CASSYLRELLYEQFF; CDR3nt: TGTGCCAGCAGCTACCTCCGGGAGCTCCTCTATGAGCAGTTCTTC
j_gene: TRBJ1-1; abundance: .; v_gene: TRBV18; d_gene: .; CDR3aa: CASSGRLETEAFF; CDR3nt: TGTGCCAGCTCAGGGAGGTTGGAAACTGAAGCTTTCTTT
j_gene: TRBJ2-5; abundance: .; v_gene: TRBV11-3; d_gene: .; CDR3aa: CASSLDRWSETQYF; CDR3nt: TGTGCCAGCAGCTTAGATAGGTGGAGCGAGACCCAGTACTTC
j_gene: TRBJ2-3; abundance: .; v_gene: TRBV7-6; d_gene: TRBD2; CDR3aa: CASSPLAGGPENTQYF; CDR3nt: TGTGCCAGCAGCCCCTTAGCGGGGGGGCCCGAAAATACGCAGTATTTT
j_gene: TRBJ1-1; abundance: .; v_gene: TRBV2; d_gene: .; CDR3aa: CARSNSMSTEAFF; CDR3nt: TGTGCCAGGAGTAACTCGATGAGCACTGAAGCTTTCTTT
j_gene: TRBJ2-5; abundance: .; v_gene: TRBV6-6; d_gene: TRBD2; CDR3aa: CATRRSGGQETQYF; CDR3nt: TGTGCCACCCGGAGGAGCGGGGGCCAAGAGACCCAGTACTTC
j_gene: TRBJ1-1; abundance: .; v_gene: TRBV21-1; d_gene: .; CDR3aa: CLPGQGAEGLNTEAFF; CDR3nt: TGCTTACCCGGACAGGGGGCTGAGGGCTTGAACACTGAAGCTTTCTTT
j_gene: TRBJ1-4; abundance: .; v_gene: TRBV14; d_gene: .; CDR3aa: CASSVRQVSLGTNEKLFF; CDR3nt: TGTGCCAGCAGCGTGCGACAGGTTTCCCTTGGGACTAATGAAAAACTGTTTTTT
j_gene: TRBJ1-1; abundance: few; v_gene: TRBV2; d_gene: .; CDR3aa: CASSQQGGNTEAFF; CDR3nt: TGTGCCAGCAGCCAACAGGGCGGTAACACTGAAGCTTTCTTT
j_gene: TRBJ2-6; abundance: .; v_gene: TRBV5-8; d_gene: .; CDR3aa: CASSYDRSGANVLTF; CDR3nt: TGTGCCAGCAGTTACGACAGGTCCGGGGCCAACGTCCTGACTTTC
j_gene: TRBJ1-1; abundance: .; v_gene: TRBV7-6; d_gene: .; CDR3aa: CASSLDRNTEAFF; CDR3nt: TGTGCCAGCAGCTTAGACAGGAACACTGAAGCTTTCTTT
j_gene: TRBJ2-7; abundance: .; v_gene: TRBV7-9; d_gene: TRBD1; CDR3aa: CASSLGRDRDGEQYF; CDR3nt: TGTGCCAGCAGCCTCGGTAGGGACAGGGACGGCGAGCAGTACTTC
j_gene: TRBJ2-3; abundance: .; v_gene: TRBV7-9; d_gene: TRBD2; CDR3aa: CASSWERGVGGDTQYF; CDR3nt: TGTGCCAGCAGCTGGGAGCGGGGGGTAGGTGGGGATACGCAGTATTTT
j_gene: TRBJ2-3; abundance: .; v_gene: TRBV6-4; d_gene: .; CDR3aa: CASSDGTFNTDTQYF; CDR3nt: TGTGCCAGCAGTGACGGGACTTTTAACACAGATACGCAGTATTTT
j_gene: TRBJ2-1; abundance: few; v_gene: TRBV7-8; d_gene: TRBD2; CDR3aa: CASSSLAVYYNEQFF; CDR3nt: TGTGCCAGCAGCTCTCTAGCGGTCTACTACAATGAGCAGTTCTTC
j_gene: TRBJ1-2; abundance: few; v_gene: TRBV10-1; d_gene: TRBD1; CDR3aa: CASSECRGASVNTF; CDR3nt: TGCGCCAGCAGTGAATGCAGGGGGGCCAGCGTGAACACCTTC
j_gene: TRBJ2-1; abundance: few; v_gene: TRBV27; d_gene: .; CDR3aa: CASSDPSTGWGEQFF; CDR3nt: TGTGCCAGCAGCGACCCATCCACAGGGTGGGGTGAGCAGTTCTTC
j_gene: TRBJ2-1; abundance: .; v_gene: TRBV29-1; d_gene: TRBD2; CDR3aa: CSVSRPASSGGSYNEQFF; CDR3nt: TGCAGCGTTTCGCGACCGGCCTCTAGCGGGGGGTCCTACAATGAGCAGTTCTTC
j_gene: TRBJ2-3; abundance: .; v_gene: TRBV10-3; d_gene: .; CDR3aa: CAISESMAGADTQYF; CDR3nt: TGTGCCATCAGTGAGTCGATGGCAGGGGCAGATACGCAGTATTTT
j_gene: TRBJ1-2; abundance: .; v_gene: TRBV9; d_gene: TRBD1; CDR3aa: CASSVGGTGGYGYTF; CDR3nt: TGTGCCAGCAGCGTAGGAGGGACAGGGGGGTATGGCTACACCTTC
j_gene: TRBJ1-1; abundance: .; v_gene: TRBV6-5; d_gene: TRBD1; CDR3aa: CASSWREGTAEAFF; CDR3nt: TGTGCCAGCAGTTGGCGAGAGGGGACAGCTGAAGCTTTCTTT
j_gene: TRBJ1-6; abundance: .; v_gene: TRBV2; d_gene: TRBD1; CDR3aa: CANNRDRASPLHF; CDR3nt: TGTGCCAACAACCGGGACAGGGCATCACCCCTCCACTTT
j_gene: TRBJ2-1; abundance: once; v_gene: TRBV27; d_gene: .; CDR3aa: CASSEVGGNNEQFF; CDR3nt: TGTGCCAGCAGTGAAGTTGGCGGAAACAATGAGCAGTTCTTC
j_gene: TRBJ2-7; abundance: few; v_gene: TRBV9; d_gene: .; CDR3aa: CASSVGSSYEQYF; CDR3nt: TGTGCCAGCAGCGTAGGGAGTTCCTACGAGCAGTACTTC
j_gene: TRBJ2-5; abundance: once; v_gene: TRBV29-1; d_gene: .; CDR3aa: CSVEIGGEETQYF; CDR3nt: TGCAGCGTTGAAATTGGAGGGGAAGAGACCCAGTACTTC
j_gene: TRBJ2-3; abundance: few; v_gene: TRBV11-3; d_gene: .; CDR3aa: CASSLDHSSTDTQYF; CDR3nt: TGTGCCAGCAGCTTAGATCACTCTAGCACAGATACGCAGTATTTT
j_gene: TRBJ2-1; abundance: .; v_gene: TRBV9; d_gene: TRBD2; CDR3aa: CASSGGGNRNEQFF; CDR3nt: TGTGCCAGCAGCGGCGGGGGGAACCGCAATGAGCAGTTCTTC
j_gene: TRBJ1-5; abundance: .; v_gene: TRBV19; d_gene: .; CDR3aa: CASSHYRGNQPQHF; CDR3nt: TGTGCCAGTAGTCACTATCGAGGGAATCAGCCCCAGCATTTT
j_gene: TRBJ1-1; abundance: few; v_gene: TRBV5-4; d_gene: .; CDR3aa: CASSLMVIQGKGEAFF; CDR3nt: TGTGCCAGCAGCTTGATGGTAATTCAGGGTAAGGGTGAAGCTTTCTTT
j_gene: TRBJ2-7; abundance: .; v_gene: TRBV28; d_gene: TRBD2; CDR3aa: CASSRRGGTAPYEQYF; CDR3nt: TGTGCCAGCAGTCGCCGGGGAGGGACGGCCCCTTACGAGCAGTACTTC
j_gene: TRBJ1-1; abundance: .; v_gene: TRBV5-1; d_gene: TRBD1; CDR3aa: CASSAYGQDTNTEAFF; CDR3nt: TGCGCCAGCAGCGCGTACGGACAGGACACAAACACTGAAGCTTTCTTT
j_gene: TRBJ1-2; abundance: .; v_gene: TRBV2; d_gene: TRBD1; CDR3aa: CASERGLTGGGGYTF; CDR3nt: TGTGCCAGCGAGAGGGGCCTGACAGGGGGCGGGGGCTACACCTTC
j_gene: TRBJ2-3; abundance: .; v_gene: TRBV5-6; d_gene: .; CDR3aa: CASERAGSTDTQYF; CDR3nt: TGTGCCAGCGAACGGGCAGGGAGCACAGATACGCAGTATTTT